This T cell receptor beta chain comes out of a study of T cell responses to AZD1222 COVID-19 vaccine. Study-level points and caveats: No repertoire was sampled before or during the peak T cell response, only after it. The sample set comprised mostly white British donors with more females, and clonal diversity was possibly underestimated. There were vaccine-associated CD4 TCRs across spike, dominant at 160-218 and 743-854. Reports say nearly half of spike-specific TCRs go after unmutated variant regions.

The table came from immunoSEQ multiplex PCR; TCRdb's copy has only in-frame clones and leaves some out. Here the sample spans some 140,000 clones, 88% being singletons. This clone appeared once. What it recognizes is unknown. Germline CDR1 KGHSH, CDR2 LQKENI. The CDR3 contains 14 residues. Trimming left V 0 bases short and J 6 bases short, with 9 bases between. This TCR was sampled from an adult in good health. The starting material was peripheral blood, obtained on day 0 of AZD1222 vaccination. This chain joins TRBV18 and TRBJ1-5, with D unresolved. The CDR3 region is CASSPPGNSQPQHF. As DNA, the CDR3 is TGTGCCAGCTCACCACCAGGGAACAGTCAGCCCCAGCATTTT.